One sample yielded the 10 T cell receptor beta chains listed below, sequenced in a study of tumor-infiltrating lymphocytes in primary liver carcinoma. TCR beta cDNA was prepared out of roughly 500 ng total RNA by means of a constant-region primer. The TCR beta library was amplified through three nested multiplex PCR rounds in a modified ARM-PCR procedure. Amplification in the first two PCR rounds was performed using TRBV1-TRBV30 forward primers and a C-beta reverse primer for 10 cycles each. TCRdb re-called the multiplex PCR reads through MiXCR, storing one row per CDR3 protein. The repertoire includes fewer than 350,000 distinct CDR3 sequences, 65% of them detected once, and more than 8.5% sits in the top ten. Germline DNA was also extracted, and blood RNA derived from unsorted whole blood. The specimen was peripheral blood. The receptors derive from a man aged 35 to 55 with primary liver carcinoma and hepatitis B virus infection.

The chain is built from TRBV5-6 and TRBJ2-6, with 9 bases matching TRBD1. This CDR3 contains 17 residues. V was clipped by 6 bases and J by 0 bases; unmatched bases: 7. CDR1 is SGHDT, CDR2 YYEEEE, per germline. The CDR3 DNA reads TGTGCCAGCACCGTGGACAGGGGAGTCTCTGGGGCCAACGTCCTGACTTTC. It specifies CASTVDRGVSGANVLTF.

A remark on this clonotype: This may stem from a read error, because a much larger clone lies one nucleotide away. The chain carries TRBV30 and TRBJ2-1; 12 nucleotides agree with TRBD2. The CDR3 is 14 amino acids. Germline V lookup: CDR1 GTSNPN, CDR2 SVGIG (reference sequence). The CDR3 sequence: CARSETSGGNEQFF. CDR3 in DNA: TGTGCCCGGAGTGAGACTAGCGGGGGAAATGAGCAGTTCTTC.

This clonotype has a handful of counts. The chain uses TRBV28 and TRBJ2-7; the D is unclear. Germline loops: CDR1 MDHEN, CDR2 SYDVKM. The V end was cut by 1 base, the J end by 2 bases, with 3 bases between. CDR3 length equals 12 residues. The CDR3 spells CASSLLTYEQYF. The DNA for the CDR3 is TGTGCCAGCAGTTTATTAACCTACGAGCAGTACTTC.

This clonotype was recorded a few times. Germline and junction disagree at one end, which may indicate a read error. The genes are TRBV11-2 and TRBJ1-2; D remains ambiguous. Germline V gene sequence: CDR1 SGHAT, CDR2 FQNNGV. This CDR3 contains 14 residues. CDR3 bases: TGTGCCAGTAGCTTAGAACGTCAGAGCTATGGCTACACCTTC. This sequence encodes CASSLERQSYGYTF.

The table lists this clonotype with a few counts. Sequence at one end of the junction differs from germline and may be a read error. CDR3 coding DNA: TGTGCCAACAGTTACGGCGGGAACGCCGGGGAGCTGTTTTTT. It codes for CANSYGGNAGELFF. The chain is built from TRBV6-2 or TRBV6-3 and TRBJ2-2; a weak D match, TRBD2 (6 bases). The CDR3 has 14 residues. The germline CDR1 and CDR2 sequences are MNHEY and SVGEGT.

This chain joins TRBV6-2 or TRBV6-3 and TRBJ2-7; D remains unclear. The CDR3 loop spans 10 amino acids. The germline V and J ends were trimmed by 2 bases and 9 bases, with 5 bases remaining between them. Germline CDR1 MNHEY, CDR2 SVGEGT. The CDR3 nucleotides are TGTGCCAGCAGTTACCCAAGGCAGTACTTC. Residues: CASSYPRQYF.

At least ten counts were recorded for this clonotype. The chain uses TRBV6-5 and TRBJ2-1, with unresolved D. Trimming removed 0 bases from V and 0 bases from J, with 6 bases in between. Per the germline V gene, CDR1 is MNHEY and CDR2 is SVGAGI. The CDR3 contains 15 residues. The CDR3 bases are TGTGCCAGCAGTTACTCGGCGAGCTCCTACAATGAGCAGTTCTTC. It specifies CASSYSASSYNEQFF.

This clonotype was observed a single time. Given a much more abundant clone one base away, this may be a read error. The chain employs TRBV11-2 and TRBJ2-4, with TRBD1 identical over 9 bases. Germline-derived CDR1 and CDR2 are SGHAT and FQNNGV. Trimming took 5 bases from V and 4 from J; bases not matched to a gene: 6. The CDR3 has 15 residues. The CDR3, as DNA: TGTGCCAGCAGCCTTCCTGGGACAGGGAAAAACATTCAGTACTTC. Translating gives CASSLPGTGKNIQYF.

This clonotype was counted many times. The chain joins TRBV6-5 to TRBJ2-4; perhaps TRBD2 as D (6 bases). V gave up 4 bases and J gave up 7 bases, with 14 bases separating them. CDR3 length equals 14 residues. Germline V lookup: CDR1 MNHEY, CDR2 SVGAGI. CDR3 loop: CASSSSGRGNIQYF. CDR3 DNA sequence: TGTGCCAGCAGTTCCTCGGGACGGGGGAACATTCAGTACTTC.

Regarding this clonotype: A read error may account for a junction end that differs from germline. This sequence joins TRBV11-1 and TRBJ2-7; D gene ambiguous. In germline, CDR1 is SGHAT, CDR2 FQDESV (reference sequence). The CDR3 loop spans 13 amino acids. CDR3 bases: TGTGTCAGCAGCTTAATAGGGCTCTATGAGCAGTACTTC. Residues: CVSSLIGLYEQYF.